The rows below give T cell receptor beta chains drawn from one sample of a study of blood T cells in healthy people across ages. TCRdb re-called the 5' RACE reads through MiXCR, storing one row per CDR3 protein. The sample holds 500,000 to 600,000 distinct CDR3 sequences, 27% seen once. Input material: blood. These receptors originate from an older woman in good health. The CDR3 runs from the conserved cysteine through the conserved F or W. Each record gives: CDR3 length, D gene, V gene, clone size, J gene, CDR3 protein, CDR3 DNA. The D gene is left open where the match is weak. Part of the rows lack a size; the others show once, few, many or a class for expanded clones.

CDR3 length: 13; D gene: NA; V gene: TRBV10-3; clone size: NA; J gene: TRBJ1-1; CDR3 protein: CATGSGENTEAFF; CDR3 DNA: TGTGCCACCGGGTCGGGGGAGAACACTGAAGCTTTCTTT
CDR3 length: 13; D gene: NA; V gene: TRBV6-4; clone size: NA; J gene: TRBJ2-1; CDR3 protein: CASSPQAGNEQFF; CDR3 DNA: TGTGCCAGCAGCCCCCAGGCGGGCAATGAGCAGTTCTTC
CDR3 length: 14; D gene: NA; V gene: TRBV29-1; clone size: few; J gene: TRBJ1-4; CDR3 protein: CSVAPGRTNEKLFF; CDR3 DNA: TGCAGCGTGGCCCCCGGGCGGACTAATGAAAAACTGTTTTTT
CDR3 length: 16; D gene: NA; V gene: TRBV3-1; clone size: NA; J gene: TRBJ2-3; CDR3 protein: CASSHGLAGGPDTQYF; CDR3 DNA: TGTGCCAGCAGCCATGGACTAGCAGGGGGTCCAGATACGCAGTATTTT
CDR3 length: 13; D gene: NA; V gene: TRBV29-1; clone size: few; J gene: TRBJ1-2; CDR3 protein: CSVDSDSSYGYTF; CDR3 DNA: TGCAGCGTAGACAGCGACAGTAGCTATGGCTACACCTTC
CDR3 length: 16; D gene: NA; V gene: TRBV6-2/TRBV6-3; clone size: few; J gene: TRBJ2-7; CDR3 protein: CASSSLRQTSSYEQYF; CDR3 DNA: TGTGCCAGCAGTTCCCTCCGACAGACTAGCTCCTACGAGCAGTACTTC
CDR3 length: 14; D gene: NA; V gene: TRBV29-1; clone size: NA; J gene: TRBJ1-5; CDR3 protein: CSARGPGSNQPQHF; CDR3 DNA: TGCAGCGCCCGGGGGCCGGGCAGCAATCAGCCCCAGCATTTT
CDR3 length: 13; D gene: TRBD1; V gene: TRBV20-1; clone size: NA; J gene: TRBJ1-2; CDR3 protein: CSAAGQPHDGYTF; CDR3 DNA: TGCAGTGCGGCGGGACAGCCACACGATGGCTACACCTTC
CDR3 length: 15; D gene: TRBD2; V gene: TRBV29-1; clone size: NA; J gene: TRBJ2-3; CDR3 protein: CSVGGTSGDTDTQYF; CDR3 DNA: TGCAGCGTTGGCGGGACTAGCGGAGATACAGATACGCAGTATTTT
CDR3 length: 15; D gene: NA; V gene: TRBV18; clone size: few; J gene: TRBJ1-3; CDR3 protein: CAGSSTGAGGNTIYF; CDR3 DNA: TGTGCCGGCTCATCGACAGGAGCCGGTGGAAACACCATATATTTT
CDR3 length: 15; D gene: NA; V gene: TRBV7-2; clone size: few; J gene: TRBJ2-7; CDR3 protein: CASSLLGASSYEQYF; CDR3 DNA: TGTGCCAGCAGCTTATTGGGGGCCAGCTCCTACGAGCAGTACTTC
CDR3 length: 15; D gene: NA; V gene: TRBV27; clone size: NA; J gene: TRBJ2-1; CDR3 protein: CATFRTSIAHNEQFF; CDR3 DNA: TGTGCCACCTTTCGAACTAGCATTGCCCACAATGAGCAGTTCTTC
CDR3 length: 11; D gene: NA; V gene: TRBV30; clone size: few; J gene: TRBJ2-3; CDR3 protein: CAWAAADTQYF; CDR3 DNA: TGTGCCTGGGCCGCTGCAGATACGCAGTATTTT
CDR3 length: 15; D gene: NA; V gene: TRBV3-1; clone size: NA; J gene: TRBJ2-1; CDR3 protein: CASSQVGGVDNEQFF; CDR3 DNA: TGTGCCAGCAGCCAAGTAGGGGGGGTCGACAATGAGCAATTCTTC
CDR3 length: 16; D gene: NA; V gene: TRBV11-2; clone size: NA; J gene: TRBJ2-5; CDR3 protein: CASSLTFRGTQETQYF; CDR3 DNA: TGTGCCAGCAGCTTAACCTTCAGGGGTACTCAAGAGACCCAGTACTTC
CDR3 length: 15; D gene: TRBD2; V gene: TRBV24-1; clone size: NA; J gene: TRBJ2-5; CDR3 protein: CATSDPRGGGETQYF; CDR3 DNA: TGTGCCACCAGTGATCCGCGCGGGGGAGGAGAGACCCAGTACTTC
CDR3 length: 15; D gene: TRBD1; V gene: TRBV20-1; clone size: NA; J gene: TRBJ1-2; CDR3 protein: CSANPPGQGNYGYTF; CDR3 DNA: TGCAGTGCTAACCCCCCGGGACAGGGGAACTATGGCTACACCTTC
CDR3 length: 14; D gene: NA; V gene: TRBV7-3; clone size: NA; J gene: TRBJ1-1; CDR3 protein: CASSSSNTASEAFF; CDR3 DNA: TGTGCCAGCAGCTCCTCAAACACAGCGTCTGAAGCTTTCTTT
CDR3 length: 14; D gene: TRBD1; V gene: TRBV6-1; clone size: NA; J gene: TRBJ1-2; CDR3 protein: CASGDTGGIYGYTF; CDR3 DNA: TGTGCCAGCGGTGATACAGGGGGAATCTATGGCTACACCTTC
CDR3 length: 14; D gene: NA; V gene: TRBV6-1; clone size: NA; J gene: TRBJ1-4; CDR3 protein: CASSEMNLNEKLFF; CDR3 DNA: TGTGCCAGCAGTGAGATGAATCTGAATGAAAAACTGTTTTTT
CDR3 length: 12; D gene: NA; V gene: TRBV19; clone size: few; J gene: TRBJ1-2; CDR3 protein: CASSGGRVSYTF; CDR3 DNA: TGTGCCAGTAGTGGGGGGAGAGTGAGCTACACCTTC
CDR3 length: 14; D gene: NA; V gene: TRBV7-2; clone size: few; J gene: TRBJ2-5; CDR3 protein: CASSQQGHQETQYF; CDR3 DNA: TGTGCCAGCAGCCAGCAGGGGCACCAAGAGACCCAGTACTTC
CDR3 length: 16; D gene: TRBD2; V gene: TRBV2; clone size: few; J gene: TRBJ2-1; CDR3 protein: CASSEAGLAGSNEQFF; CDR3 DNA: TGTGCCAGCAGTGAAGCTGGTCTAGCGGGGTCCAATGAGCAGTTCTTC
CDR3 length: 14; D gene: TRBD2; V gene: TRBV20-1; clone size: few; J gene: TRBJ2-5; CDR3 protein: CSARGSGVWETQYF; CDR3 DNA: TGCAGTGCTAGAGGAAGCGGGGTTTGGGAGACCCAGTACTTC
CDR3 length: 15; D gene: TRBD1; V gene: TRBV14; clone size: many; J gene: TRBJ1-6; CDR3 protein: CASSAQGARNSPLHF; CDR3 DNA: TGTGCCAGCAGCGCACAGGGGGCAAGGAATTCACCCCTCCACTTT
CDR3 length: 16; D gene: NA; V gene: TRBV27; clone size: NA; J gene: TRBJ1-1; CDR3 protein: CASSLETPRADTEAFF; CDR3 DNA: TGTGCCAGCAGTTTAGAGACGCCCCGGGCCGACACTGAAGCTTTCTTT
CDR3 length: 15; D gene: TRBD1; V gene: TRBV11-2; clone size: NA; J gene: TRBJ2-7; CDR3 protein: CASALTDRGTYEQYF; CDR3 DNA: TGTGCCAGCGCTCTTACGGACAGGGGAACCTACGAGCAGTACTTC
CDR3 length: 15; D gene: NA; V gene: TRBV14; clone size: once; J gene: TRBJ1-4; CDR3 protein: CASSQDLGWNEKLSF; CDR3 DNA: TGTGCCAGCAGCCAAGATTTAGGGTGGAATGAAAAACTGTCTTTT
CDR3 length: 16; D gene: TRBD1; V gene: TRBV6-2/TRBV6-3; clone size: NA; J gene: TRBJ2-7; CDR3 protein: CASSSYRGPTTYEQYF; CDR3 DNA: TGTGCCAGCAGTTCTTACAGGGGGCCCACGACCTACGAGCAGTACTTC
CDR3 length: 14; D gene: TRBD1; V gene: TRBV10-3; clone size: NA; J gene: TRBJ1-2; CDR3 protein: CAISGGQGNYGYTF; CDR3 DNA: TGTGCCATCAGCGGGGGACAGGGGAACTATGGCTACACCTTC
CDR3 length: 15; D gene: NA; V gene: TRBV19; clone size: few; J gene: TRBJ1-2; CDR3 protein: CASSMPGPSLYGYTF; CDR3 DNA: TGTGCCAGTAGTATGCCGGGCCCAAGCCTTTATGGCTACACCTTC
CDR3 length: 15; D gene: NA; V gene: TRBV11-2; clone size: NA; J gene: TRBJ2-7; CDR3 protein: CASSLYLSNLYEQYF; CDR3 DNA: TGTGCCAGCAGCTTATATCTGAGTAACCTCTACGAGCAGTACTTC
CDR3 length: 15; D gene: TRBD2; V gene: TRBV4-1; clone size: NA; J gene: TRBJ2-2; CDR3 protein: CASSQEVGGTGELFF; CDR3 DNA: TGCGCCAGCAGCCAAGAAGTCGGGGGGACCGGGGAGCTGTTTTTT
CDR3 length: 15; D gene: NA; V gene: TRBV4-3; clone size: few; J gene: TRBJ1-4; CDR3 protein: CASSQGLGGGEKLFF; CDR3 DNA: TGCGCCAGCAGCCAAGGCCTCGGGGGCGGTGAAAAACTGTTTTTT
CDR3 length: 15; D gene: NA; V gene: TRBV19; clone size: NA; J gene: TRBJ2-5; CDR3 protein: CASSIDLTVPETQYF; CDR3 DNA: TGTGCCAGTAGTATAGATCTCACGGTCCCGGAGACCCAGTACTTC
CDR3 length: 12; D gene: NA; V gene: TRBV29-1; clone size: NA; J gene: TRBJ1-2; CDR3 protein: CSATGANYGYTF; CDR3 DNA: TGCAGCGCCACGGGGGCTAACTATGGCTACACCTTC
CDR3 length: 16; D gene: NA; V gene: TRBV7-2; clone size: few; J gene: TRBJ2-5; CDR3 protein: CASRSGPPRSQETQYF; CDR3 DNA: TGTGCCAGCAGGTCCGGGCCTCCCCGGAGCCAAGAGACCCAGTACTTC
CDR3 length: 14; D gene: NA; V gene: TRBV5-1; clone size: few; J gene: TRBJ2-5; CDR3 protein: CASSLAQGRETQYF; CDR3 DNA: TGCGCCAGCAGCTTGGCCCAGGGAAGGGAGACCCAGTACTTC
CDR3 length: 14; D gene: NA; V gene: TRBV29-1; clone size: NA; J gene: TRBJ2-3; CDR3 protein: CSVVPQLGTDTQYF; CDR3 DNA: TGCAGCGTTGTACCTCAATTGGGGACAGATACGCAGTATTTT
CDR3 length: 14; D gene: NA; V gene: TRBV12-3/TRBV12-4; clone size: NA; J gene: TRBJ1-1; CDR3 protein: CASSLRWSGGEAFF; CDR3 DNA: TGTGCCAGCAGTTTGAGATGGAGCGGCGGTGAAGCTTTCTTT
CDR3 length: 13; D gene: TRBD2; V gene: TRBV20-1; clone size: NA; J gene: TRBJ2-5; CDR3 protein: CSASSGGQETQYF; CDR3 DNA: TGCAGTGCTAGTAGCGGGGGGCAAGAGACCCAGTACTTC
CDR3 length: 14; D gene: NA; V gene: TRBV24-1; clone size: few; J gene: TRBJ2-3; CDR3 protein: CATSDFRTPDTQYF; CDR3 DNA: TGTGCCACCAGTGATTTCCGGACTCCAGATACGCAGTATTTT
CDR3 length: 16; D gene: NA; V gene: TRBV4-1; clone size: NA; J gene: TRBJ1-4; CDR3 protein: CASSAGQGTLNGKLFF; CDR3 DNA: TGCGCCAGCAGCGCCGGCCAAGGGACACTTAATGGAAAACTGTTTTTT
CDR3 length: 11; D gene: NA; V gene: TRBV6-5; clone size: NA; J gene: TRBJ2-7; CDR3 protein: CATKGRGEQYF; CDR3 DNA: TGTGCCACCAAAGGGAGAGGGGAGCAGTACTTC
CDR3 length: 15; D gene: NA; V gene: TRBV5-1; clone size: NA; J gene: TRBJ2-1; CDR3 protein: CASSLAGSRNNEQFF; CDR3 DNA: TGCGCCAGCAGCTTGGCGGGCAGTCGAAACAATGAGCAGTTCTTC
CDR3 length: 15; D gene: TRBD1; V gene: TRBV7-2; clone size: NA; J gene: TRBJ1-2; CDR3 protein: CASSGPGQEFYGYTF; CDR3 DNA: TGTGCCAGCAGCGGCCCGGGACAGGAGTTCTATGGCTACACCTTC
CDR3 length: 11; D gene: NA; V gene: TRBV20-1; clone size: few; J gene: TRBJ2-3; CDR3 protein: CSALFTDTQYF; CDR3 DNA: TGCAGTGCTCTCTTCACAGATACGCAGTATTTT
CDR3 length: 15; D gene: NA; V gene: TRBV9; clone size: few; J gene: TRBJ1-2; CDR3 protein: CASSVALGGNYGYTF; CDR3 DNA: TGTGCCAGCAGCGTAGCTTTGGGGGGGAACTATGGCTACACCTTC
CDR3 length: 16; D gene: TRBD1; V gene: TRBV24-1; clone size: once; J gene: TRBJ2-2; CDR3 protein: CATSDWTGPNTGELFF; CDR3 DNA: TGTGCCACCAGTGACTGGACAGGGCCGAACACCGGGGAGCTGTTTTTT
CDR3 length: 15; D gene: NA; V gene: TRBV12-3/TRBV12-4; clone size: NA; J gene: TRBJ2-2; CDR3 protein: CASSLGFANTGELFF; CDR3 DNA: TGTGCCAGCAGTTTGGGCTTCGCGAACACCGGGGAGCTGTTTTTT
CDR3 length: 16; D gene: NA; V gene: TRBV7-9; clone size: few; J gene: TRBJ2-3; CDR3 protein: CASSDKIAVSTDTQYF; CDR3 DNA: TGTGCCAGCAGCGATAAGATAGCGGTTAGCACAGATACGCAGTATTTT
CDR3 length: 14; D gene: TRBD1; V gene: TRBV24-1; clone size: NA; J gene: TRBJ2-7; CDR3 protein: CATSDPGTGSQQYF; CDR3 DNA: TGTGCCACCAGTGACCCGGGGACAGGGAGTCAGCAGTACTTC
CDR3 length: 14; D gene: NA; V gene: TRBV12-3/TRBV12-4; clone size: NA; J gene: TRBJ2-1; CDR3 protein: CASGRGGGTNEQFF; CDR3 DNA: TGTGCCAGCGGACGGGGAGGGGGGACGAATGAGCAGTTCTTC
CDR3 length: 12; D gene: NA; V gene: TRBV6-5; clone size: NA; J gene: TRBJ1-2; CDR3 protein: CASSPPGLGYTF; CDR3 DNA: TGTGCCAGCAGCCCCCCAGGGTTGGGCTACACCTTC